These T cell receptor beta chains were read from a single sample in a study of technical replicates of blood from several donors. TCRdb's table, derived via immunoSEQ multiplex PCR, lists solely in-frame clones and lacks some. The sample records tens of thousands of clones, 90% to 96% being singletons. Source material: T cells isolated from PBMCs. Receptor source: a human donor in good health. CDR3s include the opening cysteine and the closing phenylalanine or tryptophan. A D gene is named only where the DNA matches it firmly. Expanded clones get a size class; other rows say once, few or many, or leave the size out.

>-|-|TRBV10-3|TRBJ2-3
TGTGCCATCAGTGAGAACCAGGGGGGTAGCACAGATACGCAGTATTTT
CAISENQGGSTDTQYF
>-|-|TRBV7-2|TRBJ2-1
TGTGCCAGCAGCTTAGCGCTACTAGCCAATGAGCAGTTCTTC
CASSLALLANEQFF
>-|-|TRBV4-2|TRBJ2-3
TGTGCCAGCAGCCAAGGCAGCGAGCGCACAGATACGCAGTATTTT
CASSQGSERTDTQYF
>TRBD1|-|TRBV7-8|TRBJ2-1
TGTGCCAGCAGCTTACCCGGACAGGGGTACAATGAGCAGTTCTTC
CASSLPGQGYNEQFF
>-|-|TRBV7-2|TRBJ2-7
TGTGCCAGCAGCCCTCGTGGGTCCGCGGGTGGGGACTACGAGCAGTACTTC
CASSPRGSAGGDYEQYF
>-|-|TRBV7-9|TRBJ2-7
TGTGCCAGCAGCCCAGGTGTGAGGGCCTCCTACGAGCAGTACTTC
CASSPGVRASYEQYF
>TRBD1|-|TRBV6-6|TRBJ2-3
TGTGCCAGCAGGGAACCCGGGACAGGCACAGATACGCAGTATTTT
CASREPGTGTDTQYF
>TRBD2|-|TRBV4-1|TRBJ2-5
TGCGCCAGCAGCCGGGGGACTAGCGGACAAGAGACCCAGTACTTC
CASSRGTSGQETQYF
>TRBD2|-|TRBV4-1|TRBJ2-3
TGCGCCAGCAGCTACCTCCTAGCGGGAGCGAGCACAGATACGCAGTATTTT
CASSYLLAGASTDTQYF
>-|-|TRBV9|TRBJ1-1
TGTGCCAGCAGCGTAGACCAGGGGACTGAAGCTTTCTTT
CASSVDQGTEAFF
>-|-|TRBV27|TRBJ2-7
TGTGCCAGCAGTCCGCGGACTTTCTACGAGCAGTACTTC
CASSPRTFYEQYF
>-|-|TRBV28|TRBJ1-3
TGTGCCAGCAGTTTATTGGGGGGGTGGAACACCATATATTTT
CASSLLGGWNTIYF
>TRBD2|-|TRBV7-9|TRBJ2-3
TGTGCCAGCAGCTCAGGACCTAGCGGGACTACAGATACGCAGTATTTT
CASSSGPSGTTDTQYF
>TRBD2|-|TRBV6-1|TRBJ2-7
TGTGCCAGCAGTCTCCGGACTAGCGGACCCTACGAGCAGTACTTC
CASSLRTSGPYEQYF
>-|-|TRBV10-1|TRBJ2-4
TGCGCCAGCAGTGAGAACGTAGGGGGACAAGCGTCTTTC
CASSENVGGQASF
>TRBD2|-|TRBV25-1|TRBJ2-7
TGTGCCAGCAGTGAGACTAGCGGGAGGGCTTACGAGCAGTACTTC
CASSETSGRAYEQYF
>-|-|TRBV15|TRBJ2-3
TGTGCCACCGACCTCGAGGGAAGCACAGATACGCAGTATTTT
CATDLEGSTDTQYF
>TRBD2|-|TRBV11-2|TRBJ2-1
TGTGCCAGCAGCTCTAGCGGGAGTATCTACAATGAGCAGTTCTTC
CASSSSGSIYNEQFF
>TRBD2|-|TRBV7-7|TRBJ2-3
TGTGCTAGCAGCTTGCTAGCGGGGGGGGTAACAGATACGCAGTATTTT
CASSLLAGGVTDTQYF
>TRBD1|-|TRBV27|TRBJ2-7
TGTGCCAGCAGTGCCGGGACAGTAGGATACGAGCAGTACTTC
CASSAGTVGYEQYF
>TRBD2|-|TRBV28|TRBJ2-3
TGTGCCAGCAGTCAGTTAAACTTAGCGGGAGGTAACACAGATACGCAGTATTTT
CASSQLNLAGGNTDTQYF
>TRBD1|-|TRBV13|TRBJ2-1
TGTGCCAGCAGCCCGTCCCCGGGACAGACCTACAATGAGCAGTTCTTC
CASSPSPGQTYNEQFF
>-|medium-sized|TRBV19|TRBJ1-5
TGTGCCAGTAGTCGAGGTCCCAATCAGCCCCAGCATTTT
CASSRGPNQPQHF
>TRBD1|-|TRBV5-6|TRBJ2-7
TGTGCCAGCAGCTTGAACTACGGGACAGGGTTCGAGCAGTACTTC
CASSLNYGTGFEQYF
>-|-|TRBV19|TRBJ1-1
TGTGCCAGTAGTTCCCTACAGGGTAGTGGCACTGAAGCTTTCTTT
CASSSLQGSGTEAFF
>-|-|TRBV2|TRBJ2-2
TGTGCCAGCAGTGATATTCAATCGGACACCGGGGAGCTGTTTTTT
CASSDIQSDTGELFF
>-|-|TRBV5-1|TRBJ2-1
TGCGCCAGCAGCCCCACAGGCTACGAGCAGTTCTTC
CASSPTGYEQFF
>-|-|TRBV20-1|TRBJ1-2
TGCAGTGCCCGGGTGGAGAGTGGCTACACCTTC
CSARVESGYTF
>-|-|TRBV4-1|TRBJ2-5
TGCGCCAGCAGCCAAGTGACTAGTGAAGAGACCCAGTACTTC
CASSQVTSEETQYF
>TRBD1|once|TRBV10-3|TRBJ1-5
TGTGCCATCAGTGAGTGGGACAGGGGGGATCAGCCCCAGCATTTT
CAISEWDRGDQPQHF
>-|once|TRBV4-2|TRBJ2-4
TGTGCCAGCAGCCTCGAGGCTAGCACGCCCGGGGGCAAAAACATTCAGTACTTC
CASSLEASTPGGKNIQYF
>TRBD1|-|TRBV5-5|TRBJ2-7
TGTGCCAGCAGCTTGGACAGGGGAAGCGAGCAGTACTTC
CASSLDRGSEQYF
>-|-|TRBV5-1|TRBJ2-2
TGCGCCAGCAGGGCAGGTAACACCGGGGAGCTGTTTTTT
CASRAGNTGELFF
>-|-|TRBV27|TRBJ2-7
TGTGCCAGCAGCTCAATCGGGGTCTCCTACGAGCAGTACTTC
CASSSIGVSYEQYF
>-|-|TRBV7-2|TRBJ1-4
TGTGCCAGCAGCCCAGAATCCCAATCAAATGAAAAACTGTTTTTT
CASSPESQSNEKLFF
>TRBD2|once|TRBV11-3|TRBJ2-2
TGTGCCAGCAGCTTAGGACTAGCGGACACCGGGGAGCTGTTTTTT
CASSLGLADTGELFF
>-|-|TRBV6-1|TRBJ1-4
TGTGCCAGCAGTGATTTGTCCGCAACTAATGAAAAACTGTTTTTT
CASSDLSATNEKLFF
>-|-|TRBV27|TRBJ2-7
TGTGCCAGCAGTTTGTACGCGGCTTCTCAAACCTACGAGCAGTACTTC
CASSLYAASQTYEQYF
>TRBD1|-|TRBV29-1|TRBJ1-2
TGCAGCTCATGGGGCAGGGGGCTGGAGGGCTACACCTTC
CSSWGRGLEGYTF
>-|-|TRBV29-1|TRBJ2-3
TGCAGCGTTGACCACACAGATACGCAGTATTTT
CSVDHTDTQYF
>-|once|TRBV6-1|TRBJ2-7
TGTGCCAGCACCAGGGCCCAGACCCCTTTGGAGCAGTACTTC
CASTRAQTPLEQYF
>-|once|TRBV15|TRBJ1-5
TGTGCCACCAGCAGAGTCAGGATACATCATCAGCCCCAGCATTTT
CATSRVRIHHQPQHF
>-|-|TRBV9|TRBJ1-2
TGTGCCAGCAGCGTAAGCGGTTATGGCTACACCTTC
CASSVSGYGYTF
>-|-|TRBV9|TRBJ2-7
TGTGCCAGCAGCGTAGGGGTTGGAGTCTACGAGCAGTACTTC
CASSVGVGVYEQYF
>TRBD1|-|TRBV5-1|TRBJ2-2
TGCGCCAGCAGCTTGAGAGGGGGCGGCGGCACCGGGGAGCTGTTTTTT
CASSLRGGGGTGELFF
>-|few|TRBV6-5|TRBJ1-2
TGTGCCAGCAGTTACTCCAGGGGAGGCTACACCTTC
CASSYSRGGYTF
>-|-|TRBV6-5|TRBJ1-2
TGTGCCAGCAGTTACTCGCAAGGGGCAATCTATGGCTACACCTTC
CASSYSQGAIYGYTF
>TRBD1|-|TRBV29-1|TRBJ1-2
TGCAGCGTGGCTGGGGACAGTCAGTATGGCTACACCTTC
CSVAGDSQYGYTF
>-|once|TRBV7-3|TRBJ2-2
TGTGCCAGCAGGCTTGAACTAAACACCGGGGAGCTGTTTTTT
CASRLELNTGELFF
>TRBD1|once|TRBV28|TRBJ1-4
TGTGCCAGCATCCGACAGGGAGATGAAAAACTGTTTTTT
CASIRQGDEKLFF
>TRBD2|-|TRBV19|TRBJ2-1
TGTGCCAGTAGTATAGTGGGGCAAACTAGCGGGAGCCTATACAATGAGCAGTTCTTC
CASSIVGQTSGSLYNEQFF
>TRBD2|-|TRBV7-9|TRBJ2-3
TGTGCCAGCAGCTCCCTAGCGGGATTTACAGATACGCAGTATTTT
CASSSLAGFTDTQYF
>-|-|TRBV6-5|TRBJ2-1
TGTGCCAGCAGTTACGGCGGGGCCCACAATGAGCAGTTCTTC
CASSYGGAHNEQFF
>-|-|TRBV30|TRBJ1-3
TGTGCCTGGAGTGATTACGGTTCCTCTGGAAACACCATATATTTT
CAWSDYGSSGNTIYF
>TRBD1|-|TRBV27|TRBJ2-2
TGTGCCAGCAGTTTGGGGACAGGAGCCACCGGGGAGCTGTTTTTT
CASSLGTGATGELFF
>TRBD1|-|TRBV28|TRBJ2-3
TGTGCCAGCAGTTTGGACAGGGTATACACAGATACGCAGTATTTT
CASSLDRVYTDTQYF
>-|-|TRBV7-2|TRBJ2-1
TGTGCCAGCAGCCCCGCTTCGAGGGCGGATGAGCAGTTCTTC
CASSPASRADEQFF
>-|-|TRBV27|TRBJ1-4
TGTGCCAGCAGTTTATCAGGGGATAAGCTGTTTTTT
CASSLSGDKLFF
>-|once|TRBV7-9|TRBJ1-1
TGTGCCAGCAGATCCAGGGCGAGGTCTCACACTGAAGCTTTCTTT
CASRSRARSHTEAFF
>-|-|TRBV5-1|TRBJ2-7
TGCGCCAGCAGCCTGGACAGTCCCTCCTACGAGCAGTACTTC
CASSLDSPSYEQYF